This T cell receptor (beta chain) was profiled in a study of CD8+ T cells in alopecia areata. This clone occurred a few times. The antigen is unknown. Sequencing relied on a cDNA template that was reverse transcribed from extracted RNA. Using immunoSEQ multiplex PCR, the repertoire was profiled, and TCRdb retains in-frame clones only, with some absent. This repertoire shows under 150,000 clones, 55% to 60% found once; its top ten account for approximately 3.6%. Germline loops: CDR1 SQVTM, CDR2 ANQGSEA. V shed 7 bases and J 3 bases; nucleotides not matched to a gene: 8. The CDR3 spans 13 residues. Study results and limitations: Under tofacitinib, numerous expanded lesional clonotypes remained detectable in scalp and blood. Clonality exceeded that of normal scalp in lesional scalp, most notably in alopecia totalis/universalis.

The treatment here: oral pan-JAK inhibitor, 5-10 mg twice daily. Sampling of alopecia areata patients yielded lesional scalp punch biopsies as well as peripheral blood. The TCR comes from a human donor with alopecia areata. Source: CD4+ T cells sorted from blood, taken at week 24, from a patient treated with tofacitinib. This chain connects TRBV29-1 to TRBJ1-2, with TRBD1 matching 7 bases. CDR3 residues: CSAYRGEDYGYTF. The CDR3 DNA sequence: TGCAGCGCATACAGGGGTGAGGACTATGGCTACACCTTC.